This TCR beta chain was captured by sequencing in a study of blood T cell repertoires in COVID-19. Trimming cost V 5 bases and J 4 bases, with 7 bases left between them. Germline values: CDR1 MDHEN, CDR2 SYDVKM. The CDR3 runs 12 residues. Sequencing used immunoSEQ multiplex PCR; TCRdb keeps in-frame clones, though not all of them. Among approximately 210,000 clones listed, 80% to 85% were seen once. V is TRBV28 and J is TRBJ2-3; no clear D gene. Material for sequencing was peripheral blood. This TCR was sampled from a man under 40 with active or convalescent COVID-19. In DNA form, the CDR3 reads TGTGCCAGCAGTGGCCCTCCAGATACGCAGTATTTT. Translation gives CASSGPPDTQYF.